The 22 T cell receptor beta chains below were found in one sample sequenced in a study of control samples from healthy donors and cancer patients. The data were produced by immunoSEQ multiplex PCR, yet TCRdb's version contains in-frame clones alone and is incomplete. The sample contains about 80,000 clones, just under 90% of which appear only once. The sample taken for sequencing was blood. The receptors originated from a man aged 50-59 years in good health.

The chain carries TRBV6-5 and TRBJ2-2; unclear D gene. The CDR3 extends over 13 amino acids. Germline V gene sequence: CDR1 MNHEY, CDR2 SVGAGI. Deletions cut 5 bases from V and 7 bases from J, with 11 bases between. The CDR3 here is CASSPPIGGELFF. CDR3 DNA: TGTGCCAGCAGTCCGCCTATCGGCGGGGAGCTGTTTTTT.

The genes are TRBV27 and TRBJ1-1; TRBD1 might be the D (5 bases). CDR1 MNHEY and CDR2 SMNVEV come from the germline V gene (reference sequence). The CDR3 consists of 15 residues. Trimming removed 2 bases from V and 5 bases from J, with 15 bases in between. CDR3 in DNA: TGTGCCAGCAGTTTAATGGCGGGGGGAGGAACTGAAGCTTTCTTT. Its translation: CASSLMAGGGTEAFF.

This clone came up once. The sample carries other DNA sequences with the same CDR3. The chain combines TRBV6-1 with TRBJ1-1; D is unclear. The germline CDR1 and CDR2 sequences are MNHNS and SASEGT. V was clipped by 0 bases and J by 2 bases, with 7 bases between them. The CDR3 has 14 residues. This chain's CDR3 is CASSEAWGNTEAFF. The CDR3, as DNA: TGTGCCAGCAGTGAAGCCTGGGGTAACACTGAAGCTTTCTTT.

The chain carries TRBV25-1 and TRBJ2-3, with TRBD1 as a possible D gene (5 bases). The length of the CDR3 is 15 residues. Germline V gives CDR1 MGHDK, CDR2 SYGVNS. Trimming took off 3 bases at V and 0 bases at J, with 10 bases between the two ends. The DNA of the CDR3 is TGTGCCAGCAGTGAGGGGCGCAGAAGCACAGATACGCAGTATTTT. Amino acids: CASSEGRRSTDTQYF.

This clone was observed once. The chain has TRBV24-1 and TRBJ1-1, with 11 positions matching TRBD1. The germline gives CDR1 KGHDR, CDR2 SFDVKD. J lost 4 bases, V lost 9 bases, and 12 bases had no gene match. The CDR3 loop spans 16 amino acids. CDR3 amino acids: CATATAGTGGRTEAFF. The CDR3 DNA is TGTGCCACCGCTACGGCCGGGACAGGGGGACGCACTGAAGCTTTCTTT.

The V call is TRBV2, the J call TRBJ1-5; no clear D gene. V was pared by 3 bases and J by 11 bases, with 11 bases between. The CDR3 runs to 12 residues. The germline gives CDR1 SNHLY, CDR2 FYNNEI. For the CDR3, the DNA is TGTGCCAGCAGTGAGTCATTCCGGGCCCAGCATTTT. This sequence encodes CASSESFRAQHF.

Comments on this clone: Other DNA variants within this sample encode the same CDR3. V is TRBV5-4 and J is TRBJ2-5; 9 positions match TRBD1. This CDR3 has 14 amino acids. V trimming: 4 bases; J trimming: 5 bases; junction bases outside the gene matches: 6. Germline lookup yields CDR1 SGHNT and CDR2 YYREEE (reference sequence). The CDR3 DNA reads TGTGCCAGCAGCGTAACAGGGGGCGGTGAGACCCAGTACTTC. Translating gives CASSVTGGGETQYF.

V and J are TRBV15 and TRBJ1-1; D is unresolved. Deletions cut 4 bases from V and 6 bases from J, with 9 bases between. The CDR3 covers 12 residues. Germline loops: CDR1 LNHNV, CDR2 YYDKDF (reference sequence). CDR3 DNA: TGTGCCACCAGCACAAGGGATTCTGAAGCTTTCTTT. Protein product: CATSTRDSEAFF.

The chain employs TRBV6-5 and TRBJ1-2, with a possible D match to TRBD1 (5 bases). Trimming cost V 11 bases and J 7 bases, with 20 bases left between them. CDR1 MNHEY and CDR2 SVGAGI come from the germline V gene. The CDR3 covers 13 residues. Here the CDR3 DNA reads TGTGCCGTCACACGGGGGGGTTTCGCTGGCTACACCTTC. It translates to CAVTRGGFAGYTF.

V usage is TRBV30 and J usage is TRBJ1-1; D uncertain. The CDR3 covers 13 residues. The V gene lost 3 bases and the J gene lost 1 base, with 9 bases spanning the gap. Germline V gene sequence: CDR1 GTSNPN, CDR2 SVGIG (reference sequence). In DNA, the CDR3 is TGTGCCTGGAGCTCCCTGGGGAACACTGAAGCTTTCTTT. Its translation: CAWSSLGNTEAFF. Looking up the rest from reference TRBV30 and TRBJ1-1 gives the full variable domain: SQTIHQWPATLVQPVGSPLSLECTVEGTSNPNLYWYRQAAGRGLQLLFYSVGIGQISSEVPQNLSASRPQDRQFILSSKKLLLSDSGFYLCAWSSLGNTEAFFGQGTRLTVV.

This clone was counted between two and nine times. Here the CDR3 reads CASSLGSGVRTEAFF. In DNA form, the CDR3 reads TGCGCCAGCAGCTTGGGGTCGGGAGTACGCACTGAAGCTTTCTTT. This chain uses TRBV5-1 with TRBJ1-1; D gene uncertain. V was shortened by 0 bases and J by 4 bases, with 13 bases between the two germline ends. The germline V gene encodes CDR1 SGHRS and CDR2 YFSETQ. The CDR3 consists of 15 residues.

The chain recombines TRBV9 with TRBJ1-6; TRBD1 matches 10 bases. Looked up from germline, CDR1 is SGDLS and CDR2 is YYNGEE. The V gene end was trimmed by 4 bases and the J gene end by 10 bases; junction bases not matched to a gene: 8. The CDR3 spans 15 residues. The chain's CDR3 is CASSYHGTGESPLHF. As DNA, the CDR3 is TGTGCCAGCAGCTACCACGGGACAGGGGAGTCACCCCTCCACTTT.

The chain recombines TRBV6-1 with TRBJ2-2; maybe TRBD1 (5 bases). Trimming shortened V by 3 bases and J by 3 bases, and 14 bases separated the two germline ends. The CDR3 is 16 residues long. Germline-derived CDR1 and CDR2 are MNHNS and SASEGT. The CDR3 region is CASSDYGTGHTGELFF. The CDR3 DNA reads as TGTGCCAGCAGTGACTATGGAACAGGACACACCGGGGAGCTGTTTTTT.

The chain carries TRBV18 and TRBJ1-2; D not resolved. V gave up 3 bases and J gave up 2 bases, with 16 bases separating them. The CDR3 covers 16 residues. Germline V gene data show CDR1 as KGHSH and CDR2 as LQKENI. The CDR3 protein is CASSPVADAQNYGYTF. CDR3 sequence (DNA): TGTGCCAGCTCACCGGTAGCGGACGCCCAGAACTATGGCTACACCTTC.

This chain connects TRBV19 to TRBJ1-2; D unclear. The V end was cut by 7 bases, the J end by 3 bases, with 6 bases between. The CDR3 has 11 residues. Germline-derived CDR1 and CDR2 are LNHDA and SQIVND (reference sequence). The CDR3, as DNA: TGTGCCAGTACTACGGACTATGGCTACACCTTC. This encodes CASTTDYGYTF.

The J gene is TRBJ1-4, the V gene TRBV10-2, with D perhaps matching TRBD1 (5 bases). This CDR3 region has 14 residues. The germline V and J ends were trimmed by 2 bases and 8 bases, with 12 bases remaining between them. CDR1 WSHSY and CDR2 SAAADI come from the germline V gene. For the CDR3, the DNA is TGCGCCAGCAGTGAGATAAGGGGTGGCGAAAAACTGTTTTTT. Translation: CASSEIRGGEKLFF.

This clone was seen a single time. The V and J genes are TRBV27 and TRBJ1-2, with 8 bases fitting TRBD1. CDR1 and CDR2 from the germline V gene are MNHEY and SMNVEV (reference sequence). Trimming took 2 bases from V and 7 from J; bases not matched to a gene: 3. This CDR3 is built from 13 residues. CDR3 in DNA: TGTGCCAGCAGTTTACAGGGGGCAGGTGGCTACACCTTC. Its translation is CASSLQGAGGYTF.

CDR3 loop: CASSLTWAYEQYF. CDR3 bases: TGTGCCAGCAGCTTAACGTGGGCTTACGAGCAGTACTTC. V usage is TRBV7-3 and J usage is TRBJ2-7; D not resolved. V gave up 0 bases and J gave up 4 bases, with 7 bases separating them. Germline V gives CDR1 SGHTA, CDR2 FQGTGA. The CDR3 contains 13 residues.

The CDR3 DNA reads TGTGCCTGGAGTGTAAGGGTGCGGACTAGCGGGGGGGCCGGCTACAATGAGCAGTTCTTC. It codes for CAWSVRVRTSGGAGYNEQFF. The chain carries TRBV30 and TRBJ2-1, with 15 bases aligning to TRBD2. The CDR3 extends over 20 amino acids. The trim removed 0 bases at V and 3 bases at J, leaving 12 bases unmatched. Germline V gene sequence: CDR1 GTSNPN, CDR2 SVGIG (reference sequence).

The chain employs TRBV25-1 and TRBJ1-2, with D unresolved. V was cut by 3 bases and J by 6 bases, with 8 bases left in between. Germline CDR1 and CDR2: MGHDK and SYGVNS. There are 12 residues in the CDR3. CDR3 loop: CASSDGVDGYTF. CDR3 DNA sequence: TGTGCCAGCAGTGATGGGGTCGATGGCTACACCTTC.

This clone was counted at least ten times. The CDR3 coding sequence is TGTGCCAGCAGCCAAGTAAGCGGGGAACCTCCAGATACGCAGTATTTT. This codes for CASSQVSGEPPDTQYF. This chain uses TRBV14 with TRBJ2-3; TRBD2 matches 7 bases. The CDR3 consists of 16 residues. Germline loops: CDR1 SGHDN, CDR2 FVKESK. Trimming removed 1 base from V and 4 bases from J; junction bases left unmatched: 8.

The chain is built from TRBV5-6 and TRBJ1-1, with D perhaps matching TRBD1 (6 bases). CDR3 length: 13 amino acids. Trimming took off 2 bases at V and 3 bases at J, with 8 bases between the two ends. CDR1 is SGHDT and CDR2 is YYEEEE in the germline V gene. The CDR3 reads CASSLQGYTEAFF. CDR3 DNA sequence: TGTGCCAGCAGCTTACAGGGTTACACTGAAGCTTTCTTT.